The clone carrying this T cell receptor beta chain was detected many times. RNA transcripts gave rise to amplified TCR beta CDR3 regions. Researchers ran a first-round RT-PCR on the TCR CDR3 using the HTBI primer set. Each CDR3 protein is one row after TCRdb ran MiXCR on the multiplex PCR reads. The table records about 580,000 distinct CDR3 sequences, around 13% of them present only once. CDR3 size: 16 residues. V lost 5 bases, J lost 2 bases, and 7 bases stayed unmatched. This specimen belongs to a study of T cells in Graves' hyperthyroidism and ophthalmopathy. The sequence was obtained from a woman aged 25 to 39 with Graves' hyperthyroidism that later progressed to Graves' ophthalmopathy. The chain couples TRBV12-3 or TRBV12-4 to TRBJ2-7; 12 nucleotides line up with TRBD2. The sample taken for sequencing was blood. Here the CDR3 DNA reads TGTGCCAGCAGTACTTGGACTAGCGGGGTCCCCTACGAGCAGTACTTC. Amino acids: CASSTWTSGVPYEQYF.